What follows are 3 T cell receptor beta chains derived from one specimen sequenced in a study of blood T cell repertoires in COVID-19. The method was immunoSEQ multiplex PCR; TCRdb's version includes in-frame clones alone and lacks a portion of them. In the table there are 100,000 to 150,000 clones, around 86% of which are singletons. The source material was peripheral blood. The receptors come from a human donor in a cohort sampled during active COVID-19.

As concerns this clone: The identical CDR3 is also encoded by other nucleotide sequences in the sample. The V gene is TRBV6-5, the J gene TRBJ2-7, with D perhaps matching TRBD1 (6 bases). CDR3 length: 12 residues. Germline-derived CDR1 and CDR2 are MNHEY and SVGAGI. The V gene lost 6 bases and the J gene lost 1 base, with 7 bases spanning the gap. In DNA form, the CDR3 reads TGTGCCAGCAGGGACAGTTCCTACGAGCAGTACTTC. Translation: CASRDSSYEQYF.

The V gene is TRBV6-5, the J gene TRBJ2-6; TRBD2 might be the D (5 bases). V lost 7 bases and J lost 2, with 12 bases in between. In germline, CDR1 is MNHEY, CDR2 SVGAGI. This CDR3 has 15 residues. Here the CDR3 DNA reads TGTGCCAGCAAGACCGCGGGCACTGGGGCCAACGTCCTGACTTTC. Protein: CASKTAGTGANVLTF.

The chain has TRBV5-1 and TRBJ2-7; the D gene is possibly TRBD2 (7 bases). Germline V gene data show CDR1 as SGHRS and CDR2 as YFSETQ. This CDR3 is built from 14 residues. V lost 4 bases to trimming and J lost 7 bases, with 18 bases between them. This CDR3 reads CASSGGAGAREQYF. The CDR3 DNA sequence: TGCGCCAGCAGCGGGGGGGCGGGAGCTCGTGAGCAGTACTTC.